This T cell receptor (beta chain) was recorded in a study of patients and donors after allogeneic stem cell transplantation (dated by TCRdb to 2018 to 2020). CDR1 and CDR2 are read off the germline V gene as SGHTA and FQGNSA. The CDR3 holds 13 amino acids from the cysteine to the phenylalanine. This entry keeps only the CDR3 DNA: 39 bases, framed from base 1. At the junction V is shortened by 7 bases and J by 8 bases; bases outside the gene matches: 10. The library relied on RT-PCR. The listed sequencing device is NextSeq 550. TCRdb ran its own pipeline on the public reads, namely fastp trimming at Q25 and MiXCR clone calling, and kept in-frame beta chains. Each entry merges the rows of one CDR3 protein and shows their most common DNA and genes. This sample has roughly 200,000 distinct CDR3 sequences in its table, and approximately 41% of those were observed once. The top ten clones comprise around 35% of the sample.

Turning to this clonotype: Which antigen it targets is not known. Within one base of it there is no much larger clone, and no base qualities were kept.

Sequenced: blood, either unsorted or a sorted T cell fraction (not recorded which). This receptor was obtained from a human donor who was either an allogeneic HSCT recipient or a stem cell or donor lymphocyte infusion donor (not recorded which). It is not recorded whose cells these are; they may come from a transplant donor. The chain is encoded by TRBV7-2 joined to TRBJ1-2; TRBD1 aligns with 7 central bases. The encoded CDR3 is CASTTLGGLGYTF. The bases read TGTGCCAGCACTACTTTAGGGGGCCTCGGCTACACCTTC.